This TCR beta chain is drawn from a study of T cells in women clearing cervical HPV infection. Findings and limits, study-wide: Repertoire richness, not evenness, was significantly elevated in CIN3+ cases versus controls.

A note on this clone: The target antigen is unknown. The CDR3 end falls 3 residues outside the read, so it is completed with the germline J gene.

Germline CDR1 is SQVTM and CDR2 is ANQGSEA. This CDR3 has 13 residues. V was pared by 3 bases and J by 6 bases, with 4 bases of the junction left unmatched. Generated by immunoSEQ multiplex PCR, the TCRdb table keeps only in-frame clones and is missing some. This sample contains roughly 30,000 clones. The chain joins TRBV29-1 to TRBJ2-1; TRBD2 matches 8 bases. The sample was blood buffy coat. The clonotype comes from a woman aged 18-69 years with a cervical HPV16 infection that either progressed to CIN3+ or cleared (not recorded which). The CDR3 sequence is CSVESSGSNEQFF. The CDR3 DNA, read in part, is TGCAGCGTTGAGTCTAGCGGGTCCAATGAG.